One sample yielded the 6 T cell receptor beta chains listed below, sequenced in a study of blood T cell repertoires in COVID-19. Produced via immunoSEQ multiplex PCR; TCRdb's table is partial and in-frame only. Seen here are roughly 65,000 clones, more than 75% observed once, and the top ten hold roughly 44%. The source material was peripheral blood. These receptors all stem from a human donor in a cohort sampled during active COVID-19.

This clone has just one count. The rearrangement links TRBV7-2 to TRBJ2-7, with 10 bases that match TRBD2. The germline CDR1 and CDR2 sequences are SGHTA and FQGNSA. The CDR3 has 15 residues. The J segment lost 2 bases and the V segment lost 3 bases, leaving 4 bases of the junction unmatched. The CDR3 DNA reads as TGTGCCAGCAGCTTCAGCGGGAGGGGACCCTACGAGCAGTACTTC. It encodes CASSFSGRGPYEQYF.

V usage is TRBV6-5 and J usage is TRBJ2-7, with 8 bases matching TRBD1. Germline V lookup: CDR1 MNHEY, CDR2 SVGAGI. The CDR3 has 14 residues. V lost 4 bases to trimming and J lost 3 bases; unmatched junction nucleotides: 5. The CDR3 is CASSWTGYGYEQYF. The CDR3 DNA is TGTGCCAGCAGTTGGACAGGGTACGGCTACGAGCAGTACTTC.

This clone showed up just once. The chain combines TRBV15 with TRBJ2-5, with 10 bases identical to TRBD1. V lost 1 base and J lost 5; bases outside the gene matches: 4. CDR1 is LNHNV and CDR2 is YYDKDF in the germline V gene (reference sequence). The CDR3 totals 15 residues. The DNA of the CDR3 is TGTGCCACCAGCAGAGCCAAGGACAGGGGGGAGACCCAGTACTTC. Residues: CATSRAKDRGETQYF.

The chain uses TRBV5-5 and TRBJ1-1; tentatively, D is TRBD1 (6 bases). Trimming stripped 2 bases from V and 4 bases from J, with 15 bases between. The CDR3 has 15 amino acids. Germline V gene lookup returns CDR1 SGHKS and CDR2 YYEKEE (reference sequence). The CDR3 sequence: CASSFSTGRATEAFF. CDR3 in DNA: TGTGCCAGCAGCTTTTCTACAGGGCGGGCCACTGAAGCTTTCTTT.

The V call is TRBV5-1, the J call TRBJ2-3, with 8 bases identical to TRBD1. CDR3 length equals 15 residues. Germline CDR1 SGHRS, CDR2 YFSETQ. Unmatched junction bases numbered 5, after V lost 3 bases and J lost 2 bases. In nucleotides, the CDR3 is TGCGCCAGCAGCTCCACAGGGGGTTCCACAGATACGCAGTATTTT. Translating gives CASSSTGGSTDTQYF.

V and J are TRBV27 and TRBJ2-7, with TRBD2 as a possible D gene (5 bases). The germline V and J ends were trimmed by 6 bases and 0 bases, with 12 bases remaining between them. This CDR3 comprises 14 residues. CDR1 and CDR2 from the germline V gene are MNHEY and SMNVEV (reference sequence). The CDR3 sequence is CASSYTGNSYEQYF. The CDR3 DNA is TGTGCCAGCAGCTACACCGGGAACTCCTACGAGCAGTACTTC.